The T cell receptor beta chain under discussion was sequenced for a study of read filtering for tumor transcriptome and immune sequencing. About the research overall: The cohort had about 16 men and 14 women aged about 45 to 80, mean about 70 years.

CDR3 length equals 16 residues. Per germline, CDR1 SGHTA and CDR2 FQGNSA. Molecular barcoded adaptors covering alpha/delta and beta/gamma chains were used on approximately 400 ng RNA. TCRdb fed the reads into MiXCR, producing one record per CDR3 protein. This sample yields about 10,000 distinct CDR3 sequences, of which approximately 16% are seen a single time; less than 30% belongs to the top ten. Regarding this clonotype: A far larger clone lies a single base away; this is likely a read error.

Sequenced sample: a population of CD138-negative cells sorted from bone marrow. This sequence joins TRBV7-2 and TRBJ2-5; 8 positions agree with TRBD2. The source is a donor aged 40 or over with multiple myeloma. This CDR3 reads CASSLSGGAVQETPYF. CDR3 sequence (DNA): TGTGCCAGCAGCTTATCGGGGGGGGCGGTACAAGAGACCCCGTACTTC.